Below, one T cell receptor beta chain is given with its context. Its antigen remains unidentified. This entry belongs to a study of T cell responses to AZD1222 COVID-19 vaccine. Only in-frame clones appear in the TCRdb table, and some are missing; sequencing was by immunoSEQ multiplex PCR. The table includes 130,000 or so clones, 93% detected once. Study findings and constraints: At study baseline, merely several AZD1222 recipients were seropositive. Spike-specific TCRs gained breadth and depth after people received two AZD1222 doses. Dominant CD4 TCR responses targeted spike regions 160-218 and 743-854.

The source was peripheral blood, collected on day 0 of AZD1222 vaccination. The sequence was obtained from an adult in good health.

The CDR3 region is CASSENRGSQPQHF. Written as DNA, the CDR3 is TGTGCCAGCAGTGAAAACAGGGGTAGCCAGCCCCAGCATTTT. V and J are TRBV6-1 and TRBJ1-5, with TRBD1 matching 7 bases. This CDR3 comprises 14 residues. The V gene end was trimmed by 2 bases and the J gene end by 7 bases; junction bases not matched to a gene: 5. Germline V CDR1 and CDR2: MNHNS, SASEGT.